These T cell receptor beta chains were read from a single sample in a study of ipilimumab plus nivolumab after autologous stem cell transplantation. The assay was immunoSEQ multiplex PCR, and TCRdb's table has in-frame clones only and misses some. The table lists more than 9,000 clones, about 67% of them singletons. Source: PBMCs, taken in a trial of ipilimumab plus nivolumab as post-transplant consolidation. The receptors here all came from a female donor with multiple myeloma. The CDR3 runs from the conserved cysteine through the conserved F or W. D genes are given only for firm matches. Only part of the rows carry a size: once, few, many, or a class if the clone is expanded.

v_call,d_call,j_call,clone_size,cdr3_aa,cdr3_nt
TRBV2,TRBD2,TRBJ2-7,few,CASSRVAGTSYEQYF,TGTGCCAGCAGTAGAGTAGCGGGAACCTCCTACGAGCAGTACTTC
TRBV7-2,.,TRBJ1-2,.,CASSPGPGGAYGYTF,TGTGCCAGCAGCCCCGGGCCTGGGGGCGCCTATGGCTACACCTTC
TRBV5-3,.,TRBJ2-7,few,CASSLASENEQYF,TGTGCCAGCAGCTTGGCCTCGGAAAACGAGCAGTACTTC
TRBV27,.,TRBJ2-7,medium-sized,CASSFPPGYEQYF,TGTGCCAGCAGTTTCCCCCCAGGCTACGAGCAGTACTTC
TRBV6-4,TRBD1,TRBJ1-2,few,CASSEGGQGAQWHGYTF,TGTGCCAGCAGTGAAGGGGGACAGGGGGCGCAATGGCATGGCTACACCTTC
TRBV19,.,TRBJ1-1,.,CASSMNWGNTEAFF,TGTGCCAGTAGTATGAATTGGGGGAACACTGAAGCTTTCTTT
TRBV11-3,.,TRBJ2-3,.,CASSLMGGDTQYF,TGTGCCAGCAGCTTAATGGGGGGAGATACGCAGTATTTT
TRBV28,.,TRBJ1-2,.,CASSLARVSFNYGYTF,TGTGCCAGCAGTTTAGCGAGAGTATCATTCAACTATGGCTACACCTTC
TRBV5-1,TRBD1,TRBJ2-1,.,CASRPPGTGLHNEQFF,TGCGCCAGCAGACCCCCCGGGACAGGGCTGCACAATGAGCAGTTCTTC
TRBV6-1,.,TRBJ2-1,.,CASNGLGPNEQFF,TGTGCCAGCAACGGACTGGGCCCAAATGAGCAGTTCTTC